This TCR beta chain was identified during a study of blood T cell repertoires in COVID-19. Turning to the study itself: The analysed material was cDNA or gDNA that came from T cells, B-cell-depleted T cells, or PBMCs.

This CDR3 is 11 amino acids long. The germline CDR1 and CDR2 sequences are MDHEN and SYDVKM. The V end was cut by 6 bases, the J end by 5 bases, with 7 bases between. In the original analysis: For nucleated cells, counts were estimated from reference gene primer amplification. The table came from immunoSEQ multiplex PCR; TCRdb's copy has only in-frame clones and leaves some out. The D gene and trimming were derived from the DNA, and the V and J assignments and clone size from that table. Counted here are hundreds of thousands of clones, about 88% occurring once; the ten biggest clones make up 1.4%. Participants came from roughly 23 US areas, aged roughly 18 to 89 years.

What was sequenced was PBMCs or T cells enriched from blood (not recorded which). This sequence originates from a woman between 18 and 29 years old who had been exposed to COVID-19. V is TRBV28 and J is TRBJ1-1; no clear D. CDR3 sequence: CASSPRTEAFF. As DNA, the CDR3 is TGTGCCAGCAGCCCTAGGACTGAAGCTTTCTTT.